This record covers a single TCR beta chain. This sample is drawn from a study of cytomegalovirus exposure and HLA in healthy donors. Study summary: Caucasian-associated ancestry cluster membership applied to about 83% of over 350 genotyped donors.

This CDR3 spans 13 amino acids. Looked up from germline, CDR1 is LGHNT and CDR2 is FRNRAP. V lost 1 base to trimming and J lost 4 bases; unmatched junction nucleotides: 1. Primers: 60 Vbeta forward and 13 Jbeta reverse. Clones were read by immunoSEQ multiplex PCR, and TCRdb kept only the in-frame ones, dropping some. Altogether under 200,000 clones are present, around 79% being singletons, with the ten largest covering approximately 0.7%. The sample taken for sequencing was PBMCs. The chain links TRBV12-5 to TRBJ2-7; 7 bases agree with TRBD2. This clonotype originated in a woman in her forties in good health and CMV-seronegative. For the CDR3, the DNA is TGTGCTAGTGGTTTGGGGGGGGGTTACGAGCAGTACTTC. Its protein product is CASGLGGGYEQYF.